A selection of T cell receptor beta chains follows, all from one sample in a study of CD8 T cells in ankylosing spondylitis. TCRdb re-called the 5' RACE reads through MiXCR, storing one row per CDR3 protein. The data contain 150,000 to 200,000 distinct CDR3 sequences, roughly 13% of them seen just once; the ten biggest clones take up more than 9.5%. The sample was blood, either unsorted or a sorted T cell fraction (not recorded which). These receptors all come from a female donor with ankylosing spondylitis or in good health (not recorded which). Both conserved end residues are part of each CDR3. The order of the fields is V gene, D gene, J gene, clone size, CDR3 protein, CDR3 DNA. A D gene is named only where the DNA matches it firmly. Not every row has a clone size; where given, it reads once, few, many or a size class.

V gene: TRBV5-1
D gene: TRBD1
J gene: TRBJ1-1
clone size: many
CDR3 protein: CASSFGDRNTEAFF
CDR3 DNA: TGCGCCAGCAGCTTCGGGGACAGGAACACTGAAGCTTTCTTT

V gene: TRBV27
D gene: -
J gene: TRBJ2-5
clone size: -
CDR3 protein: CASRLRETQYF
CDR3 DNA: TGTGCCAGCAGACTACGGGAGACCCAGTACTTC

V gene: TRBV30
D gene: -
J gene: TRBJ2-1
clone size: -
CDR3 protein: CAWSAGARGLF
CDR3 DNA: TGTGCCTGGAGTGCTGGGGCGCGGGGGCTCTTC

V gene: TRBV4-1
D gene: TRBD2
J gene: TRBJ2-7
clone size: many
CDR3 protein: CASSQPGTSGKYEQYF
CDR3 DNA: TGCGCCAGCAGCCAACCCGGGACTAGCGGGAAGTACGAGCAGTACTTC

V gene: TRBV19
D gene: -
J gene: TRBJ2-1
clone size: many
CDR3 protein: CASSIWAGVRSNEQFF
CDR3 DNA: TGTGCCAGTAGTATATGGGCAGGGGTTAGGAGCAATGAGCAGTTCTTC

V gene: TRBV29-1
D gene: -
J gene: TRBJ1-1
clone size: many
CDR3 protein: CSVEVLGREAFF
CDR3 DNA: TGCAGCGTTGAAGTTTTAGGCCGGGAAGCTTTCTTT

V gene: TRBV7-6
D gene: TRBD2
J gene: TRBJ2-3
clone size: few
CDR3 protein: CASSWLAGVVDTQYF
CDR3 DNA: TGTGCCAGCAGCTGGCTAGCGGGAGTGGTTGATACGCAGTATTTT

V gene: TRBV3-1
D gene: TRBD2
J gene: TRBJ2-7
clone size: few
CDR3 protein: CASSPGTSGLYEQYF
CDR3 DNA: TGTGCCAGCAGCCCAGGGACTAGCGGCCTCTACGAGCAGTACTTC

V gene: TRBV6-1
D gene: -
J gene: TRBJ2-3
clone size: -
CDR3 protein: CASSEATLGTDTQYF
CDR3 DNA: TGTGCCAGCAGTGAAGCAACCCTTGGCACAGATACGCAGTATTTT

V gene: TRBV24-1
D gene: -
J gene: TRBJ1-2
clone size: many
CDR3 protein: CATSDSRDGYTF
CDR3 DNA: TGTGCCACCAGTGACTCCAGGGATGGCTACACCTTC

V gene: TRBV28
D gene: -
J gene: TRBJ1-2
clone size: few
CDR3 protein: CASSLYSGAEYGYTF
CDR3 DNA: TGTGCCAGCAGTTTATACTCTGGGGCGGAATATGGCTACACCTTC

V gene: TRBV6-4
D gene: -
J gene: TRBJ1-1
clone size: many
CDR3 protein: CASSEEGWTEAFF
CDR3 DNA: TGTGCCAGCAGTGAAGAAGGTTGGACTGAAGCTTTCTTT

V gene: TRBV11-3
D gene: TRBD2
J gene: TRBJ2-1
clone size: -
CDR3 protein: CASSMTSGATNEQFF
CDR3 DNA: TGTGCCAGCAGCATGACTAGCGGGGCAACCAATGAGCAGTTCTTC

V gene: TRBV7-2
D gene: TRBD2
J gene: TRBJ2-7
clone size: many
CDR3 protein: CASSRTSGRGEQYF
CDR3 DNA: TGTGCCAGCAGTCGGACTAGCGGGAGGGGCGAGCAGTACTTC

V gene: TRBV24-1
D gene: TRBD2
J gene: TRBJ2-7
clone size: -
CDR3 protein: CATSDGGRGSYEQYF
CDR3 DNA: TGTGCCACCAGTGACGGCGGGAGAGGTTCCTACGAGCAGTACTTC

V gene: TRBV10-3
D gene: TRBD2
J gene: TRBJ2-3
clone size: few
CDR3 protein: CAITATSGATDTQYF
CDR3 DNA: TGTGCCATCACTGCGACTAGCGGCGCCACAGATACGCAGTATTTT

V gene: TRBV20-1
D gene: -
J gene: TRBJ2-2
clone size: many
CDR3 protein: CSAYGGPTGELFF
CDR3 DNA: TGCAGTGCTTACGGAGGGCCAACCGGGGAGCTGTTTTTT

V gene: TRBV7-3
D gene: TRBD2
J gene: TRBJ2-3
clone size: -
CDR3 protein: CASSHSGRKDTQYF
CDR3 DNA: TGTGCCAGCAGCCATAGCGGGAGGAAAGATACGCAGTATTTT

V gene: TRBV7-2
D gene: -
J gene: TRBJ1-5
clone size: -
CDR3 protein: CAGSLGYGEVQPQHF
CDR3 DNA: TGTGCCGGCAGCTTAGGATACGGGGAGGTTCAGCCCCAGCATTTT

V gene: TRBV10-3
D gene: TRBD2
J gene: TRBJ2-7
clone size: -
CDR3 protein: CAIRTTSSYGQYF
CDR3 DNA: TGTGCCATCAGGACGACTAGCTCATACGGGCAGTACTTC

V gene: TRBV7-2
D gene: -
J gene: TRBJ1-2
clone size: few
CDR3 protein: CASTAGQKGYTF
CDR3 DNA: TGTGCCAGCACCGCGGGACAAAAAGGCTACACCTTC

V gene: TRBV18
D gene: TRBD1
J gene: TRBJ2-7
clone size: -
CDR3 protein: CASSPGTGDYEQYF
CDR3 DNA: TGTGCCAGCTCACCAGGGACAGGAGACTACGAGCAGTACTTC

V gene: TRBV27
D gene: TRBD2
J gene: TRBJ2-1
clone size: -
CDR3 protein: CASNFLLAGGRNEQFF
CDR3 DNA: TGTGCCAGCAATTTCCTGCTAGCGGGAGGCCGGAATGAGCAGTTCTTC

V gene: TRBV20-1
D gene: -
J gene: TRBJ2-7
clone size: few
CDR3 protein: CSATQGYEQYF
CDR3 DNA: TGCAGTGCCACCCAGGGCTACGAGCAGTACTTC

V gene: TRBV21-1
D gene: -
J gene: TRBJ2-1
clone size: many
CDR3 protein: CASRNELGSVHTYNEQFF
CDR3 DNA: TGTGCCAGCAGAAACGAATTGGGCTCAGTACACACCTACAATGAGCAGTTCTTC

V gene: TRBV2
D gene: TRBD2
J gene: TRBJ2-7
clone size: many
CDR3 protein: CASSRVAGGSYEQYF
CDR3 DNA: TGTGCCAGCAGTAGGGTGGCGGGAGGCTCCTACGAGCAGTACTTC

V gene: TRBV12-3/TRBV12-4
D gene: -
J gene: TRBJ1-1
clone size: many
CDR3 protein: CASSKASGTEAFF
CDR3 DNA: TGTGCCAGTTCAAAGGCCTCGGGCACTGAAGCTTTCTTT

V gene: TRBV7-3
D gene: -
J gene: TRBJ2-3
clone size: few
CDR3 protein: CASSLRASVGTDTQYF
CDR3 DNA: TGTGCCAGCAGCTTACGTGCTAGCGTCGGCACAGATACGCAGTATTTT

V gene: TRBV10-3
D gene: -
J gene: TRBJ1-5
clone size: many
CDR3 protein: CAISESNQPQHF
CDR3 DNA: TGTGCCATCAGTGAAAGCAATCAGCCCCAGCATTTT

V gene: TRBV4-3
D gene: -
J gene: TRBJ1-1
clone size: few
CDR3 protein: CASSARNGGFAEAFF
CDR3 DNA: TGCGCCAGCAGCGCGCGGAACGGGGGCTTCGCTGAAGCTTTCTTT

V gene: TRBV4-3
D gene: -
J gene: TRBJ2-3
clone size: many
CDR3 protein: CASSHLQGRADTQYF
CDR3 DNA: TGCGCCAGCAGCCACCTACAGGGGAGGGCAGATACGCAGTATTTT

V gene: TRBV7-2
D gene: TRBD1
J gene: TRBJ2-2
clone size: -
CDR3 protein: CASSPGQGIMVTGELFF
CDR3 DNA: TGTGCCAGCAGCCCCGGACAGGGGATAATGGTCACCGGGGAGCTGTTTTTT

V gene: TRBV15
D gene: -
J gene: TRBJ1-5
clone size: many
CDR3 protein: CATSRDRSNFQPQHF
CDR3 DNA: TGTGCCACCAGCAGAGATCGGAGCAACTTTCAGCCCCAGCATTTT

V gene: TRBV5-1
D gene: TRBD1
J gene: TRBJ1-1
clone size: many
CDR3 protein: CASSDRGQENTEAFF
CDR3 DNA: TGCGCCAGCAGCGACAGGGGCCAGGAGAACACTGAAGCTTTCTTT

V gene: TRBV25-1
D gene: TRBD1
J gene: TRBJ2-7
clone size: many
CDR3 protein: CASSERDRSSEQYF
CDR3 DNA: TGTGCCAGCAGTGAACGGGACAGGTCCAGCGAGCAGTACTTC

V gene: TRBV7-9
D gene: TRBD1
J gene: TRBJ2-1
clone size: many
CDR3 protein: CASSLGTGAHNEQFF
CDR3 DNA: TGTGCCAGCAGCTTAGGGACAGGGGCCCACAATGAGCAGTTCTTC

V gene: TRBV12-3/TRBV12-4
D gene: -
J gene: TRBJ2-5
clone size: many
CDR3 protein: CASSFNRGQETQYF
CDR3 DNA: TGTGCCAGCAGTTTTAATCGGGGGCAAGAGACCCAGTACTTC

V gene: TRBV12-3/TRBV12-4
D gene: -
J gene: TRBJ1-6
clone size: -
CDR3 protein: CASRGDNSPLHF
CDR3 DNA: TGTGCCAGTAGAGGGGATAATTCACCCCTCCACTTT

V gene: TRBV6-1
D gene: TRBD2
J gene: TRBJ2-7
clone size: -
CDR3 protein: CASRPLAGFSYEQYF
CDR3 DNA: TGTGCCAGCAGGCCCCTAGCGGGCTTCTCCTACGAGCAGTACTTC

V gene: TRBV20-1
D gene: TRBD1
J gene: TRBJ2-2
clone size: few
CDR3 protein: CSARDLQTGGTGELFF
CDR3 DNA: TGCAGTGCTAGAGATCTCCAAACAGGGGGTACCGGGGAGCTGTTTTTT

V gene: TRBV5-1
D gene: -
J gene: TRBJ2-2
clone size: -
CDR3 protein: CASRGRAGTGELFF
CDR3 DNA: TGCGCCAGCAGAGGAAGGGCTGGCACCGGGGAGCTGTTTTTT

V gene: TRBV12-5
D gene: -
J gene: TRBJ2-1
clone size: many
CDR3 protein: CASGLWRGTYNEQFF
CDR3 DNA: TGTGCTAGTGGTTTGTGGCGGGGTACCTACAATGAGCAGTTCTTC

V gene: TRBV6-1
D gene: -
J gene: TRBJ1-3
clone size: -
CDR3 protein: CATGDAGSGNTIYF
CDR3 DNA: TGTGCCACGGGGGACGCGGGTTCTGGAAACACCATATATTTT

V gene: TRBV6-2/TRBV6-3
D gene: TRBD1
J gene: TRBJ1-6
clone size: many
CDR3 protein: CASVSGQGLRSSPLHF
CDR3 DNA: TGTGCCAGCGTTTCCGGACAGGGCCTCAGAAGTTCACCCCTCCACTTT

V gene: TRBV20-1
D gene: -
J gene: TRBJ1-2
clone size: -
CDR3 protein: CSAGTASFNYGYTF
CDR3 DNA: TGCAGTGCTGGAACCGCATCATTTAACTATGGCTACACCTTC

V gene: TRBV20-1
D gene: TRBD2
J gene: TRBJ2-1
clone size: -
CDR3 protein: CSAWTSGRSHNEQFF
CDR3 DNA: TGCAGTGCTTGGACTAGCGGGAGATCTCACAATGAGCAGTTCTTC

V gene: TRBV30
D gene: -
J gene: TRBJ2-7
clone size: -
CDR3 protein: CAWSVNRVGYEQYF
CDR3 DNA: TGTGCCTGGAGTGTGAACAGGGTGGGATACGAGCAGTACTTC

V gene: TRBV29-1
D gene: -
J gene: TRBJ2-7
clone size: few
CDR3 protein: CSVEPPGGVYEQYF
CDR3 DNA: TGCAGCGTTGAGCCCCCCGGAGGAGTCTACGAGCAGTACTTC

V gene: TRBV6-1
D gene: -
J gene: TRBJ2-3
clone size: few
CDR3 protein: CASSATGIHTDTQYF
CDR3 DNA: TGTGCCAGCAGCGCAACCGGGATCCACACAGATACGCAGTATTTT

V gene: TRBV7-6
D gene: -
J gene: TRBJ2-1
clone size: -
CDR3 protein: CASSLVPRGEQFF
CDR3 DNA: TGTGCCAGCAGCTTAGTGCCCCGGGGTGAGCAGTTCTTC

V gene: TRBV7-7
D gene: TRBD1
J gene: TRBJ2-5
clone size: few
CDR3 protein: CASSSGQAQETQYF
CDR3 DNA: TGTGCCAGCAGCTCGGGACAGGCTCAAGAGACCCAGTACTTC